The rows below give T cell receptor beta chains drawn from one sample of a study of T cells in tumors after PD-1 blockade. TCRdb's copy holds only in-frame clones and misses some; the assay was immunoSEQ multiplex PCR. Of approximately 50,000 clones listed, roughly 84% are singletons. Material: PBMCs, obtained before anti-PD-1 therapy. Receptor source: a human donor with advanced basal cell or squamous cell carcinoma (not recorded which). CDR3s include the opening cysteine and the closing phenylalanine or tryptophan. Each record gives: D gene, J gene, clone size, V gene, CDR3 protein, CDR3 DNA. The D gene is left open where the match is weak. Some rows have no size entry. The others give once, few or many, or a class for an expanded clone.

d_gene: NA; j_gene: TRBJ2-5; abundance: few; v_gene: TRBV7-2; CDR3aa: CASSLAAYAQYF; CDR3nt: TGTGCCAGCAGCTTAGCGGCATACGCCCAGTACTTC
d_gene: NA; j_gene: TRBJ2-2; abundance: NA; v_gene: TRBV19; CDR3aa: CASSIRGGIGELFF; CDR3nt: TGTGCCAGTAGTATTAGGGGTGGGATCGGGGAGCTGTTTTTT
d_gene: TRBD2; j_gene: TRBJ2-3; abundance: NA; v_gene: TRBV14; CDR3aa: CASTPGAGGWKDTQYF; CDR3nt: TGTGCCAGCACCCCTGGGGCGGGAGGATGGAAAGATACGCAGTATTTT
d_gene: NA; j_gene: TRBJ1-1; abundance: NA; v_gene: TRBV20-1; CDR3aa: CSASRGGFNVNTEAFF; CDR3nt: TGCAGTGCTAGTCGGGGAGGGTTCAACGTGAACACTGAAGCTTTCTTT
d_gene: NA; j_gene: TRBJ2-3; abundance: NA; v_gene: TRBV5-5; CDR3aa: CASSLAPGTRTSTDTQYF; CDR3nt: TGTGCCAGCAGCTTGGCCCCCGGGACTCGCACTAGCACAGATACGCAGTATTTT
d_gene: NA; j_gene: TRBJ1-5; abundance: NA; v_gene: TRBV10-3; CDR3aa: CAIRGDSSNQPQHF; CDR3nt: TGTGCCATCAGGGGCGACAGTTCTAATCAGCCCCAGCATTTT
d_gene: TRBD2; j_gene: TRBJ2-3; abundance: once; v_gene: TRBV6-1; CDR3aa: CASSEALPGGATDTQYF; CDR3nt: TGTGCCAGCAGTGAAGCGCTCCCGGGGGGAGCCACAGATACGCAGTATTTT
d_gene: NA; j_gene: TRBJ2-3; abundance: NA; v_gene: TRBV2; CDR3aa: CASLNTDTQYF; CDR3nt: TGTGCCAGCCTTAACACAGATACGCAGTATTTT
d_gene: TRBD1; j_gene: TRBJ1-6; abundance: NA; v_gene: TRBV7-8; CDR3aa: CASSSPGGKNSPLHF; CDR3nt: TGTGCCAGCAGCTCTCCAGGGGGGAAGAATTCACCCCTCCACTTT
d_gene: NA; j_gene: TRBJ2-3; abundance: NA; v_gene: TRBV5-6; CDR3aa: CASSLWTNTQYF; CDR3nt: TGTGCCAGCAGCTTATGGACAAATACGCAGTATTTT
d_gene: NA; j_gene: TRBJ2-2; abundance: NA; v_gene: TRBV6-6; CDR3aa: CASSSEQKMNTGELFF; CDR3nt: TGTGCCAGCAGTTCTGAGCAGAAGATGAACACCGGGGAGCTGTTTTTT
d_gene: NA; j_gene: TRBJ2-3; abundance: NA; v_gene: TRBV6-5; CDR3aa: CASRVADTDTQYF; CDR3nt: TGTGCCAGCAGAGTCGCAGACACAGATACGCAGTATTTT
d_gene: TRBD1; j_gene: TRBJ2-6; abundance: NA; v_gene: TRBV19; CDR3aa: CASKDGQGAYGANVLTF; CDR3nt: TGTGCCAGTAAGGACGGACAGGGGGCATATGGGGCCAACGTCCTGACTTTC
d_gene: NA; j_gene: TRBJ2-2; abundance: NA; v_gene: TRBV23-1; CDR3aa: CANMARPPNGELFF; CDR3nt: TGCGCCAACATGGCCCGGCCTCCCAACGGGGAGCTGTTTTTT
d_gene: NA; j_gene: TRBJ1-2; abundance: NA; v_gene: TRBV5-6; CDR3aa: CASSPGTDGYTF; CDR3nt: TGTGCCAGCAGCCCCGGGACCGACGGCTACACCTTC
d_gene: TRBD1; j_gene: TRBJ1-3; abundance: NA; v_gene: TRBV27; CDR3aa: CARPRGHNENTIYF; CDR3nt: TGTGCCAGACCCAGGGGGCATAATGAAAACACCATATATTTT
d_gene: TRBD1; j_gene: TRBJ2-2; abundance: NA; v_gene: TRBV24-1; CDR3aa: CATSGDRRGTGELFF; CDR3nt: TGTGCCACCAGTGGGGACAGACGAGGCACCGGGGAGCTGTTTTTT
d_gene: NA; j_gene: TRBJ2-1; abundance: NA; v_gene: TRBV19; CDR3aa: CASSIHEQFF; CDR3nt: TGTGCCAGTAGTATACATGAGCAGTTCTTC
d_gene: NA; j_gene: TRBJ2-6; abundance: NA; v_gene: TRBV27; CDR3aa: CASSLYTPIGLSSGANVLTF; CDR3nt: TGTGCCAGCAGTTTATACACCCCCATTGGGCTTAGCTCTGGGGCCAACGTCCTGACTTTC
d_gene: NA; j_gene: TRBJ2-1; abundance: NA; v_gene: TRBV29-1; CDR3aa: CSVEVIADEQFF; CDR3nt: TGCAGCGTTGAGGTGATAGCTGATGAGCAGTTCTTC
d_gene: NA; j_gene: TRBJ1-4; abundance: NA; v_gene: TRBV7-8; CDR3aa: CASSAHTGARNEKLFF; CDR3nt: TGTGCCAGCAGCGCACACACCGGGGCTCGAAATGAAAAACTGTTTTTT
d_gene: NA; j_gene: TRBJ2-1; abundance: NA; v_gene: TRBV6-5; CDR3aa: CASSPRENGNEQFF; CDR3nt: TGTGCCAGCAGCCCCCGGGAGAATGGAAATGAGCAGTTCTTC
d_gene: NA; j_gene: TRBJ2-1; abundance: NA; v_gene: TRBV29-1; CDR3aa: CSVVPLTRGQNEQFF; CDR3nt: TGCAGCGTTGTTCCCCTGACACGGGGGCAAAATGAGCAGTTCTTC
d_gene: NA; j_gene: TRBJ2-7; abundance: once; v_gene: TRBV28; CDR3aa: CASIPGQGAGEQYF; CDR3nt: TGTGCCAGCATCCCCGGGCAGGGGGCGGGGGAACAGTACTTC
d_gene: NA; j_gene: TRBJ1-5; abundance: once; v_gene: TRBV10-2; CDR3aa: CASSPPGNQPQHF; CDR3nt: TGCGCCAGCAGCCCCCCCGGCAATCAGCCCCAGCATTTT
d_gene: NA; j_gene: TRBJ1-1; abundance: NA; v_gene: TRBV3-1/TRBV3-2; CDR3aa: CASSSTDRNTEAFF; CDR3nt: TGTGCCAGCAGCTCTACCGACAGGAACACTGAAGCTTTCTTT
d_gene: TRBD1; j_gene: TRBJ2-3; abundance: NA; v_gene: TRBV9; CDR3aa: CASSVVQGEIDTQYF; CDR3nt: TGTGCCAGCAGCGTAGTCCAGGGGGAAATCGATACGCAGTATTTT
d_gene: TRBD2; j_gene: TRBJ2-3; abundance: NA; v_gene: TRBV7-9; CDR3aa: CASSLSGRPDTQYF; CDR3nt: TGTGCCAGCAGCTTAAGCGGGAGGCCAGATACGCAGTATTTT
d_gene: TRBD2; j_gene: TRBJ2-5; abundance: NA; v_gene: TRBV3-1/TRBV3-2; CDR3aa: CASSELKAGVETQYF; CDR3nt: TGTGCCAGCAGCGAACTGAAAGCGGGGGTGGAGACCCAGTACTTC
d_gene: NA; j_gene: TRBJ1-4; abundance: NA; v_gene: TRBV2; CDR3aa: CASSEGGTQSEKLFF; CDR3nt: TGTGCCAGCAGTGAAGGGGGGACACAATCTGAAAAACTGTTTTTT
d_gene: TRBD1; j_gene: TRBJ2-7; abundance: few; v_gene: TRBV7-3; CDR3aa: CASSPGTGVGPDEQYF; CDR3nt: TGTGCCAGCAGCCCCGGGACAGGGGTAGGACCGGACGAGCAGTACTTC
d_gene: TRBD1; j_gene: TRBJ2-7; abundance: NA; v_gene: TRBV5-1; CDR3aa: CASSMDRSEQYF; CDR3nt: TGCGCCAGCAGTATGGACAGGAGCGAGCAGTACTTC
d_gene: NA; j_gene: TRBJ1-5; abundance: NA; v_gene: TRBV28; CDR3aa: CASTWGGKGQPQHF; CDR3nt: TGTGCCAGCACCTGGGGGGGGAAAGGGCAGCCCCAGCATTTT
d_gene: NA; j_gene: TRBJ2-2; abundance: few; v_gene: TRBV5-5; CDR3aa: CASSVQGGGGTGELFF; CDR3nt: TGTGCCAGCAGCGTACAGGGAGGGGGTGGTACCGGGGAGCTGTTTTTT
d_gene: NA; j_gene: TRBJ1-2; abundance: NA; v_gene: TRBV5-4; CDR3aa: CASSLRQRAAVDGYTF; CDR3nt: TGTGCCAGCAGCTTACGTCAACGGGCTGCGGTGGATGGCTACACCTTC
d_gene: TRBD1; j_gene: TRBJ1-5; abundance: NA; v_gene: TRBV6-5; CDR3aa: CASNTRGNQPQHF; CDR3nt: TGTGCCAGCAATACCAGGGGGAATCAGCCCCAGCATTTT
d_gene: NA; j_gene: TRBJ1-1; abundance: NA; v_gene: TRBV6-1; CDR3aa: CASSAAEGGKGISNQAFF; CDR3nt: TGTGCCAGCAGTGCCGCCGAGGGAGGAAAGGGAATATCAAATCAGGCTTTCTTT
d_gene: NA; j_gene: TRBJ1-2; abundance: NA; v_gene: TRBV19; CDR3aa: CASSMAADNYGYTF; CDR3nt: TGTGCCAGTAGTATGGCGGCGGACAACTATGGCTACACCTTC
d_gene: TRBD1; j_gene: TRBJ2-7; abundance: NA; v_gene: TRBV18; CDR3aa: CASSPPTGVYEQYF; CDR3nt: TGTGCCAGCTCACCACCAACAGGGGTCTACGAGCAGTACTTC
d_gene: TRBD1; j_gene: TRBJ2-5; abundance: NA; v_gene: TRBV2; CDR3aa: CASSEEGTGSETQYF; CDR3nt: TGTGCCAGCAGTGAAGAAGGGACAGGGTCCGAGACCCAGTACTTC
d_gene: NA; j_gene: TRBJ1-4; abundance: few; v_gene: TRBV19; CDR3aa: CASSISSSGHNEKLFF; CDR3nt: TGTGCCAGTAGTATTTCTTCCTCGGGACATAATGAAAAACTGTTTTTT
d_gene: TRBD1; j_gene: TRBJ2-2; abundance: few; v_gene: TRBV14; CDR3aa: CASSHRQGQNTGELFF; CDR3nt: TGTGCCAGCAGCCACAGACAGGGGCAGAACACCGGGGAGCTGTTTTTT
d_gene: NA; j_gene: TRBJ2-5; abundance: NA; v_gene: TRBV2; CDR3aa: CASSEEPAETQYF; CDR3nt: TGTGCCAGCAGTGAAGAGCCGGCAGAGACCCAGTACTTC
d_gene: NA; j_gene: TRBJ1-5; abundance: NA; v_gene: TRBV6-6; CDR3aa: CASSHQRVQQPQHF; CDR3nt: TGTGCCAGCAGTCACCAGCGGGTTCAACAGCCCCAGCATTTT
d_gene: NA; j_gene: TRBJ2-1; abundance: few; v_gene: TRBV3-1/TRBV3-2; CDR3aa: CASSQEPPWGKGGDYEQFF; CDR3nt: TGTGCCAGCAGCCAAGAGCCCCCCTGGGGGAAAGGCGGGGATTATGAGCAGTTCTTC
d_gene: NA; j_gene: TRBJ2-3; abundance: NA; v_gene: TRBV5-1; CDR3aa: CASSPGGRDTQYF; CDR3nt: TGCGCCAGCAGCCCCGGAGGGCGAGATACGCAGTATTTT
d_gene: TRBD2; j_gene: TRBJ2-7; abundance: NA; v_gene: TRBV5-4; CDR3aa: CASSLAKSGTYEQYF; CDR3nt: TGTGCCAGCAGCTTGGCCAAAAGCGGGACCTACGAGCAGTACTTC
d_gene: NA; j_gene: TRBJ2-3; abundance: once; v_gene: TRBV7-2; CDR3aa: CASSLNRHTDTQYF; CDR3nt: TGTGCCAGCAGCTTAAACAGACACACAGATACGCAGTATTTT
d_gene: TRBD1; j_gene: TRBJ2-5; abundance: NA; v_gene: TRBV3-1/TRBV3-2; CDR3aa: CASSQDWTGGETQYF; CDR3nt: TGTGCCAGCAGCCAAGATTGGACAGGGGGTGAGACCCAGTACTTC
d_gene: TRBD2; j_gene: TRBJ2-1; abundance: NA; v_gene: TRBV3-1/TRBV3-2; CDR3aa: CASSQVRTSGSDEQFF; CDR3nt: TGTGCCAGCAGCCAAGTTAGAACTAGCGGGTCCGATGAGCAGTTCTTC
d_gene: NA; j_gene: TRBJ1-2; abundance: NA; v_gene: TRBV7-9; CDR3aa: CASSLAEGFGYGYTF; CDR3nt: TGTGCCAGCAGCTTAGCGGAGGGGTTCGGCTATGGCTACACCTTC
d_gene: NA; j_gene: TRBJ2-7; abundance: NA; v_gene: TRBV7-6; CDR3aa: CASSPAGREDEQYF; CDR3nt: TGTGCCAGCAGCCCAGCGGGCAGGGAGGACGAGCAGTACTTC
d_gene: TRBD2; j_gene: TRBJ2-1; abundance: NA; v_gene: TRBV7-9; CDR3aa: CASSFPGLGVEQFF; CDR3nt: TGTGCCAGCAGCTTTCCGGGACTAGGAGTTGAGCAGTTCTTC
d_gene: NA; j_gene: TRBJ1-2; abundance: NA; v_gene: TRBV28; CDR3aa: CASAAGLGYTF; CDR3nt: TGTGCCAGCGCTGCAGGGCTTGGCTACACCTTC